This passage covers 10 T cell receptor beta chains from one sample sequenced in a study of cytomegalovirus exposure and HLA in healthy donors. PCR amplification relied on 60 Vbeta primers (plus 13 Jbeta primers). Sequencing was performed with immunoSEQ multiplex PCR; in TCRdb, only in-frame clones are kept and a portion is missing. Of some 150,000 clones listed, over 80% are singletons. The sequenced sample consisted of PBMCs. The receptors originated from a woman between 18 and 29 years old in good health and CMV-seronegative.

The V and J genes are TRBV19 and TRBJ1-2; D is unresolved. Germline V CDR1 and CDR2: LNHDA, SQIVND (reference sequence). The V gene lost 7 bases and the J gene lost 0 bases, with 15 bases spanning the gap. The CDR3 totals 15 residues. CDR3 sequence reads: CASIPTGTANYGYTF. The DNA of the CDR3 is TGTGCCAGTATTCCCACGGGAACTGCTAACTATGGCTACACCTTC.

This clone was detected a few times. This chain joins TRBV5-5 and TRBJ2-5, with D maybe TRBD2 (6 bases). CDR1 is SGHKS and CDR2 is YYEKEE in the germline V gene (reference sequence). This CDR3 comprises 15 residues. V was clipped by 1 base and J by 3 bases, with 13 bases between them. CDR3 bases: TGTGCCAGCAGCTTGTGGGGAACGGGGGAAGAGACCCAGTACTTC. Translating it yields CASSLWGTGEETQYF. The entire variable domain, with the rest obtained from reference TRBV5-5 and TRBJ2-5, is as follows: DAGVTQSPTHLIKTRGQQVTLRCSPISGHKSVSWYQQVLGQGPQFIFQYYEKEERGRGNFPDRFSARQFPNYSSELNVNALLLGDSALYLCASSLWGTGEETQYFGPGTRLLVL.

This clone was seen a handful of times. V and J are TRBV18 and TRBJ1-2; TRBD1 aligns across 7 bases. Trimming took 3 bases from V and 3 from J; bases not matched to a gene: 1. In germline, CDR1 is KGHSH, CDR2 LQKENI. The CDR3 spans 13 residues. CDR3 DNA: TGTGCCAGCTCACCCAGGGGGGACTATGGCTACACCTTC. Translated: CASSPRGDYGYTF.

The chain employs TRBV18 and TRBJ2-5, with TRBD1 matching 8 bases. The V gene end was trimmed by 8 bases and the J gene end by 0 bases; junction bases not matched to a gene: 14. The CDR3 extends over 17 amino acids. Germline V CDR1 and CDR2: KGHSH, LQKENI. CDR3 coding DNA: TGTGCCAGCCTACATTTCAGGGGGACAGGCGACCAAGAGACCCAGTACTTC. It is translated as CASLHFRGTGDQETQYF.

V and J are TRBV7-9 and TRBJ1-4; no clear D. The CDR3 totals 16 residues. V was pared by 4 bases and J by 3 bases, with 15 bases between. Germline V gene sequence: CDR1 SEHNR, CDR2 FQNEAQ (reference sequence). DNA for the CDR3: TGTGCCAGCAGCTCAATTCAAAGCATGCCTAATGAAAAACTGTTTTTT. Encoded protein: CASSSIQSMPNEKLFF.

This chain uses TRBV4-1 with TRBJ1-4; maybe TRBD1 (6 bases). The germline V gene encodes CDR1 MGHRA and CDR2 YSYEKL. Trimming removed 1 base at V and 1 base at J, with 13 bases between. This CDR3 has 17 amino acids. CDR3 bases: TGCGCCAGCAGCCAAGTTGGAACAGGGAAAACTAATGAAAAACTGTTTTTT. The encoded protein is CASSQVGTGKTNEKLFF.

About this clone itself: Other nucleotide sequences in the sample specify the same CDR3. V gene TRBV5-8 combines with J gene TRBJ1-2; D remains ambiguous. The CDR3 covers 12 residues. Between the trimmed V and J ends, which lost 0 bases and 3 bases, there was a span of 3 bases. Looked up from germline, CDR1 is SGHTS and CDR2 is YDEGEE. Here the CDR3 reads CASSLADYGYTF. Written as DNA, the CDR3 is TGTGCCAGCAGCTTGGCCGACTATGGCTACACCTTC. Drawing the rest from reference TRBV5-8 and TRBJ1-2, the complete variable domain is EAGVTQSPTHLIKTRGQQATLRCSPISGHTSVYWYQQALGLGLQFLLWYDEGEERNRGNFPPRFSGRQFPNYSSELNVNALELEDSALYLCASSLADYGYTFGSGTRLTVV.

This sequence joins TRBV9 and TRBJ1-5; no clear D. There are 15 residues in the CDR3. Trimming took 7 bases from V and 0 from J, leaving 14 bases between them. Germline CDR1 reads SGDLS; CDR2 reads YYNGEE. The CDR3 region is CASAPGRYSNQPQHF. The CDR3 coding sequence is TGTGCCAGCGCCCCTGGCCGATATAGCAATCAGCCCCAGCATTTT.

The chain carries TRBV27 and TRBJ2-1; D perhaps matches TRBD2 (5 bases). This CDR3 has 13 residues. The germline CDR1 and CDR2 sequences are MNHEY and SMNVEV (reference sequence). V was trimmed by 4 bases and J by 2 bases, leaving 6 bases between them. The CDR3 nucleotides are TGTGCCAGCAGTTCGGGGACCTACAATGAGCAGTTCTTC. Translated: CASSSGTYNEQFF.

DNA for the CDR3: TGTGCCAGCGCCCGGGGACTAATCAATGAGCAGTTCTTC. It encodes CASARGLINEQFF. The chain joins TRBV5-4 to TRBJ2-1; TRBD2 aligns across 7 bases. CDR1 is SGHNT and CDR2 is YYREEE in the germline V gene (reference sequence). The CDR3 is made up of 13 amino acids. After removal of 7 bases from V and 6 bases from J, the junction contained 7 bases not matched to a gene.